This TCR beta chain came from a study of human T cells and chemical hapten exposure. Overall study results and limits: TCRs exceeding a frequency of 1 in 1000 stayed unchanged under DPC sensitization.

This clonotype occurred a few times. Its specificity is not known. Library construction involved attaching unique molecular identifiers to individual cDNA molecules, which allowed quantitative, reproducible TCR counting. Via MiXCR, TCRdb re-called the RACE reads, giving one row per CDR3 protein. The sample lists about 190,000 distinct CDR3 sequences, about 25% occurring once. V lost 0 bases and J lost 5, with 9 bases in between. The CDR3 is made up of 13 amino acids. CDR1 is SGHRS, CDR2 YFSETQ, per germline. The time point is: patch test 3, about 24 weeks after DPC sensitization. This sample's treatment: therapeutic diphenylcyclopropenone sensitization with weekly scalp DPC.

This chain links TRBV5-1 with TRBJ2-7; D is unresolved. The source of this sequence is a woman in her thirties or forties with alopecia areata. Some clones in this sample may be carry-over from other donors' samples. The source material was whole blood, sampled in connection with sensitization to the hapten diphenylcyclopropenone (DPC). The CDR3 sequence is CASSLAVGNEQYF. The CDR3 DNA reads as TGCGCCAGCAGCTTGGCCGTTGGGAACGAGCAGTACTTC.